A selection of T cell receptor beta chains follows, all from one sample in a study of blood T cell repertoires in COVID-19. Here immunoSEQ multiplex PCR was the method, and the copy in TCRdb shows in-frame clones only, minus some. The sample records about 200,000 clones, approximately 83% being singletons. Material: PBMCs or T cells enriched from blood (not recorded which). The receptors come from a woman in her forties with acute COVID-19. The conserved cysteine and the conserved F or W are not part of the CDR3 here. Fields, in order: V gene, J gene, CDR3 protein.

v_call: TRBV19
j_call: TRBJ1-1
cdr3_aa: ASSEGVNTEAF

v_call: TRBV5-6
j_call: TRBJ1-5
cdr3_aa: ASSFRGYSNQPQH

v_call: TRBV18
j_call: TRBJ2-1
cdr3_aa: ASSRDRNYNEQF

v_call: TRBV12-3/TRBV12-4
j_call: TRBJ1-4
cdr3_aa: ATALAHNEKLF

v_call: TRBV5-4
j_call: TRBJ2-7
cdr3_aa: ASSSLTPGGGNEQY

v_call: TRBV9
j_call: TRBJ2-2
cdr3_aa: ASSRRSPGELF

v_call: TRBV5-1
j_call: TRBJ1-6
cdr3_aa: ASSTAGTENNSPLH

v_call: TRBV7-9
j_call: TRBJ1-1
cdr3_aa: ASSSLGATRNTEAF

v_call: TRBV4-1
j_call: TRBJ2-7
cdr3_aa: ASSIRPDGGSSYEQY

v_call: TRBV7-9
j_call: TRBJ1-1
cdr3_aa: ASSIPGTGQNTEAF

v_call: TRBV20-1
j_call: TRBJ1-2
cdr3_aa: SASTGTGYT

v_call: TRBV7-9
j_call: TRBJ1-6
cdr3_aa: ASSLGDSPGDSPLH

v_call: TRBV6-5
j_call: TRBJ2-4
cdr3_aa: ASSPRGQAKNIQY

v_call: TRBV9
j_call: TRBJ1-1
cdr3_aa: ASSVGGGAGSEAF

v_call: TRBV13
j_call: TRBJ2-7
cdr3_aa: ASSPGTSGLPYEQY

v_call: TRBV12-3/TRBV12-4
j_call: TRBJ2-1
cdr3_aa: ASRAGDEQF

v_call: TRBV28
j_call: TRBJ1-5
cdr3_aa: ASSSSDRRQPQH

v_call: TRBV27
j_call: TRBJ2-7
cdr3_aa: ASARGGGHEQY

v_call: TRBV24-1
j_call: TRBJ2-3
cdr3_aa: ATSDPSPGGPDTQY

v_call: TRBV5-1
j_call: TRBJ2-5
cdr3_aa: ASLRGERGTQETQY

v_call: TRBV24-1
j_call: TRBJ2-1
cdr3_aa: ATSDSTSRVEQF

v_call: TRBV3-1/TRBV3-2
j_call: TRBJ1-1
cdr3_aa: ASSQGQPTEAF

v_call: TRBV29-1
j_call: TRBJ2-5
cdr3_aa: SVAGTSGKETQY

v_call: TRBV11-2
j_call: TRBJ1-1
cdr3_aa: ASSYGTGARLTEAF

v_call: TRBV27
j_call: TRBJ1-1
cdr3_aa: ASSRTQQGKNTEAF

v_call: TRBV19
j_call: TRBJ2-1
cdr3_aa: ASSTTARDEQF

v_call: TRBV18
j_call: TRBJ1-1
cdr3_aa: ASSPPRGVLNTEAF

v_call: TRBV28
j_call: TRBJ2-1
cdr3_aa: ATRWSGGEDEQF

v_call: TRBV7-9
j_call: TRBJ1-5
cdr3_aa: ASSLRQSQPQH

v_call: TRBV5-1
j_call: TRBJ1-5
cdr3_aa: ASRRDPGQGSQPQH

v_call: TRBV27
j_call: TRBJ2-1
cdr3_aa: ASSSLAGVGNEQF

v_call: TRBV6-5
j_call: TRBJ1-5
cdr3_aa: ASSLTGTSNQPQH

v_call: TRBV5-7
j_call: TRBJ1-5
cdr3_aa: ASSYRGRGQPQH